This entry features one T cell receptor beta chain sequence. These data originate in a study of blood T cell repertoires in COVID-19. Study context: Samples came from the United States, Italy and Spain, spanning acute and convalescent COVID-19. T cells, B-cell-depleted T cells, or PBMCs supplied cDNA or gDNA.

In the original processing: How many nucleated cells were present was estimated from reference gene primer amplification. Measured with immunoSEQ multiplex PCR; TCRdb has only the in-frame clones, and not every one. For V, J and clone size, that table is used; D and trimming come from the DNA. The sample contains about 220,000 clones, around three quarters of which appear only once. The sequence derives from a woman in her seventies with acute or convalescent COVID-19. The sequenced sample consisted of peripheral blood.

CDR3 DNA: TGCGCCAGCAGCCAGAGTACTACAGGGGGGGAGCAGTACTTC. It codes for CASSQSTTGGEQYF. The chain combines TRBV5-1 with TRBJ2-7; 8 nucleotides agree with TRBD1. V shed 4 bases, J shed 7 bases, and the junction held 10 bases outside the gene matches. Germline CDR1 and CDR2: SGHRS and YFSETQ. The CDR3 length is 14 residues. Complete variable domain (other parts from reference TRBV5-1 and TRBJ2-7): KAGVTQTPRYLIKTRGQQVTLSCSPISGHRSVSWYQQTPGQGLQFLFEYFSETQRNKGNFPGRFSGRQFSNSRSEMNVSTLELGDSALYLCASSQSTTGGEQYFGPGTRLTVT.